These 18 T cell receptor beta chains were sequenced from one sample in a study of blood T cell repertoires in COVID-19. Some clones are missing from TCRdb's copy, which holds only in-frame ones; the method was immunoSEQ multiplex PCR. In the table there are more than 75,000 clones, roughly 87% of which are singletons. The sequenced material came from peripheral blood. These receptors came from a man in his fifties or sixties with acute or convalescent COVID-19.

CDR3 region: CASSRHTILNYGYTF. The CDR3 DNA follows: TGTGCCAGCAGTAGACACACAATCCTTAACTATGGCTACACCTTC. V gene TRBV28 combines with J gene TRBJ1-2; D remains unclear. CDR3 size: 15 residues. The V gene's germline CDR1 is MDHEN and CDR2 SYDVKM. The V gene lost 5 bases and the J gene lost 1 base, with 14 bases spanning the gap.

The chain is built from TRBV21-1 and TRBJ2-5; TRBD1, the table's D call, was not compared with the DNA. TRBV21-1 corresponds to a pseudogene. This CDR3 spans 16 amino acids. CDR3 sequence: CASSPLGGQGVETQYF. CDR3 sequence (DNA): TGTGCCAGCAGCCCTCTCGGGGGACAGGGGGTAGAGACCCAGTACTTC.

V usage is TRBV10-3 and J usage is TRBJ2-3; 8 nucleotides align to TRBD2. The CDR3 covers 19 residues. In germline, CDR1 is ENHRY, CDR2 SYGVKD. V lost 8 bases to trimming and J lost 5 bases; unmatched junction nucleotides: 24. For the CDR3, the DNA is TGTGCCATCCCCCCCGAGGCGGTGAGAGGGCTAGCGGGCGAAGATACGCAGTATTTT. It encodes CAIPPEAVRGLAGEDTQYF.

V usage is TRBV20-1 and J usage is TRBJ2-7; D is possibly TRBD1 (5 bases). Germline values: CDR1 DFQATT, CDR2 SNEGSKA (reference sequence). The CDR3 extends over 15 amino acids. Trimming cost V 3 bases and J 0 bases, with 15 bases left between them. The CDR3 sequence is CSASNGRVSSYEQYF. CDR3 DNA: TGCAGTGCTAGTAATGGCAGGGTGAGCTCCTACGAGCAGTACTTC.

This chain connects TRBV2 to TRBJ2-6; a weak D match, TRBD1 (5 bases). The germline V gene encodes CDR1 SNHLY and CDR2 FYNNEI. Trimming removed 8 bases from V and 0 bases from J, with 11 bases in between. The CDR3 totals 15 residues. The CDR3 bases are TGTGCCAGCGGGGCGCAGTCCTCTGGGGCCAACGTCCTGACTTTC. Its translation: CASGAQSSGANVLTF.

The rearrangement uses TRBV2 and TRBJ1-2, with D possibly TRBD1 on 6 matching bases. The CDR3 consists of 14 residues. Trimming took 7 bases from V and 5 from J, leaving 17 bases between them. The germline V gene encodes CDR1 SNHLY and CDR2 FYNNEI. CDR3 in amino acids: CASTEGGTEYGYTF. As DNA, the CDR3 is TGTGCCAGCACCGAGGGGGGGACGGAGTATGGCTACACCTTC.

V and J are TRBV30 and TRBJ1-2; 8 positions agree with TRBD1. CDR1 and CDR2 from the germline V gene are GTSNPN and SVGIG (reference sequence). The CDR3 length is 14 residues. V lost 1 base to trimming and J lost 2 bases; unmatched junction nucleotides: 3. CDR3 sequence (DNA): TGTGCCTGGAGTGCCCGGACAGGGAACTATGGCTACACCTTC. It is translated as CAWSARTGNYGYTF.

This sequence joins TRBV7-8 and TRBJ2-3, with TRBD2 identical over 8 bases. The CDR3 length is 16 residues. CDR1 is SGHVS and CDR2 is FQNEAQ in the germline V gene. V dropped 5 bases and J dropped 2; count of bases not matched to a gene: 9. This CDR3 is CASSRLAGTVTDTQYF. CDR3 coding DNA: TGTGCCAGCAGCCGGTTAGCGGGAACGGTCACAGATACGCAGTATTTT.

DNA of the CDR3: TGTGCCAGCAAGGGGGTGGAGAGAGAGCTGTTTTTT. Its protein product is CASKGVERELFF. The rearrangement links TRBV12-3 or TRBV12-4 to TRBJ2-2; weak D call: TRBD1 (6 bases). This CDR3 spans 12 amino acids. The V and J ends lost 7 bases and 11 bases respectively, with 14 bases between them.

In its sample, this clone was seen a few times. The chain joins TRBV4-2 to TRBJ1-5; weak D call: TRBD1 (6 bases). CDR1 and CDR2 (germline): LGHNA, YNFKEQ. This CDR3 region has 16 residues. V lost 0 bases and J lost 4, with 13 bases in between. CDR3 protein: CASSQDAGTPNQPQHF. The CDR3, as DNA: TGTGCCAGCAGCCAAGATGCCGGGACACCAAATCAGCCCCAGCATTTT.

This chain joins TRBV5-1 and TRBJ1-4, with D perhaps matching TRBD1 (6 bases). From germline, CDR1 is SGHRS and CDR2 YFSETQ. The CDR3 loop spans 15 amino acids. Between the trimmed V and J ends, which lost 0 bases and 8 bases, there was a span of 14 bases. CDR3 region: CASSLAGGAEEKLFF. CDR3 in DNA: TGCGCCAGCAGCTTGGCTGGGGGCGCAGAGGAAAAACTGTTTTTT.

The rearrangement joins TRBV30 to TRBJ1-1, with 8 bases matching TRBD1. Germline-derived CDR1 and CDR2 are GTSNPN and SVGIG (reference sequence). Germline trimming cut 2 bases from V and 11 bases from J; bases unmatched to any gene: 7. The CDR3 is 12 residues long. CDR3 nucleotides: TGTGCCTGGAGTTTTCTGACAGGGGAGGCTTTCTTT. Translated, it gives CAWSFLTGEAFF.

This chain joins TRBV2 and TRBJ1-2, with D unclear. The germline V gene encodes CDR1 SNHLY and CDR2 FYNNEI. V was shortened by 3 bases and J by 5 bases, with 16 bases between the two germline ends. The CDR3 is 15 residues long. The CDR3 loop is CASSDPPPWPYGYTF. CDR3 coding DNA: TGTGCCAGCAGTGATCCCCCCCCCTGGCCGTATGGCTACACCTTC. Drawing the rest from reference TRBV2 and TRBJ1-2, the complete variable domain is EPEVTQTPSHQVTQMGQEVILRCVPISNHLYFYWYRQILGQKVEFLVSFYNNEISEKSEIFDDQFSVERPDGSNFTLKIRSTKLEDSAMYFCASSDPPPWPYGYTFGSGTRLTVV.

The chain combines TRBV5-1 with TRBJ2-2, with a possible D match to TRBD1 (6 bases). CDR3 size: 14 residues. From germline, CDR1 is SGHRS and CDR2 YFSETQ. The V gene lost 6 bases and the J gene lost 6 bases, with 15 bases spanning the gap. The CDR3 DNA follows: TGCGCCAGCACCGGCAGGGGCGAAGCCGGGGAGCTGTTTTTT. This gives the protein CASTGRGEAGELFF.

The J gene is TRBJ2-5, the V gene TRBV19, with 10 bases lining up with TRBD1. This CDR3 has 17 residues. CDR1 and CDR2 from the germline V gene are LNHDA and SQIVND (reference sequence). V trimming: 3 bases; J trimming: 5 bases; junction bases outside the gene matches: 12. DNA for the CDR3: TGTGCCAGTAGTATGAACAGTGTGGGGGGACAGGGGGAGACCCAGTACTTC. Amino acids: CASSMNSVGGQGETQYF.

The chain carries TRBV4-3 and TRBJ1-1; TRBD1 is a possible D gene (6 bases). The CDR3 sequence is 17 residues long. In germline, CDR1 is LGHNA, CDR2 YSLEER. V lost 2 bases and J 2 bases, leaving 18 bases between the germline ends. This chain's CDR3 is CASSQRDDGQTNTEAFF. In DNA form, the CDR3 reads TGCGCCAGCAGCCAAAGGGACGACGGACAGACCAACACTGAAGCTTTCTTT.

The rearrangement links TRBV4-1 to TRBJ1-4; 9 bases are a match to TRBD1. The V gene's germline CDR1 is MGHRA and CDR2 YSYEKL. Trimming cost V 1 base and J 3 bases; bases outside gene matches: 3. The CDR3 sequence is 16 residues long. CDR3: CASSQAGTGPNEKLFF. The DNA of the CDR3 is TGCGCCAGCAGCCAAGCCGGGACAGGGCCTAATGAAAAACTGTTTTTT.

V gene TRBV2 combines with J gene TRBJ1-4; 9 nucleotides align to TRBD1. The CDR3 extends over 15 amino acids. J gave up 8 bases and V 1 base, and 5 bases lay outside the gene matches. Looked up from germline, CDR1 is SNHLY and CDR2 is FYNNEI. The CDR3 bases are TGTGCCAGCAGTGAAGAGGGGACAGGGCGCGAAAAACTGTTTTTT. Amino acid sequence: CASSEEGTGREKLFF.